This TCR beta chain was recorded in a study of PD-1 blockade in classical Hodgkin lymphoma. CDR3 length equals 14 residues. Germline lookup yields CDR1 SGHNT and CDR2 YYREEE (reference sequence). V was cut by 4 bases and J by 1 base, with 11 bases left in between. No patient escaped relapse after autologous stem cell transplantation, and brentuximab vedotin exposure varied. Findings and limits, study-wide: Relapsed/refractory patients reportedly had the lowest baseline TCR diversity, below newly diagnosed patients, who were below healthy donors.

Measured with immunoSEQ multiplex PCR; TCRdb has only the in-frame clones, and not every one. The table has 45,000 or so clones, around nine tenths seen once. This clone was seen a handful of times. As yet, its antigen is unknown. This chain connects TRBV5-4 to TRBJ1-2; D not certain. This TCR derives from a human donor with classical Hodgkin lymphoma. The sample here was peripheral blood mononuclear cells (PBMCs), taken at baseline. The CDR3 is CASSLERVNYGYTF. CDR3 coding DNA: TGTGCCAGCAGCCTGGAAAGGGTTAACTATGGCTACACCTTC.